A few counts support the clone carrying this TCR beta chain. The antigen is unknown. PCR primers comprised 60 Vbeta and 13 Jbeta primers. Sequencing was performed with immunoSEQ multiplex PCR; in TCRdb, only in-frame clones are kept and a portion is missing. The table shows more than 200,000 clones, with around 83% occurring only once. This specimen belongs to a study of cytomegalovirus exposure and HLA in healthy donors. Study information: An earlier analysis found 95 million to 140 million unique TCR beta sequences from approximately 170 million T cells. Within an early data release were 85 million or so unique TCRs drawn from HLA-typed donors. General study points: Later work found most CMV-associated TCR beta chains apparently HLA-restricted. In a later analysis, an Asian-associated ancestry cluster reportedly showed fewer N-insertions than the approximately 610-donor mean.

Trimming took off 1 base at V and 2 bases at J, with 10 bases between the two ends. Germline V lookup: CDR1 SEHNR, CDR2 FQNEAQ (reference sequence). The CDR3 has 15 amino acids. Sequencing was done on a sample of PBMCs. This chain connects TRBV7-9 to TRBJ2-3, with D perhaps TRBD2 (5 bases). The sequence derives from a girl aged 10 to 17 in good health and CMV-seronegative. Written as DNA, the CDR3 is TGTGCCAGCAGCTTAGATCTGGGAGACACAGATACGCAGTATTTT. It translates to CASSLDLGDTDTQYF.